This entry lists 3 T cell receptor beta chains sequenced from one sample in a study of cytomegalovirus exposure and HLA in healthy donors. The PCR made use of 60 Vbeta and 13 Jbeta primers. Profiling relied on immunoSEQ multiplex PCR, and the TCRdb table lists in-frame clones only, not all of them. The table has more than 150,000 clones, roughly 80% seen once. Sequenced input: PBMCs. All receptors derive from a girl aged 5 to 17 in good health and CMV-seropositive.

The chain uses TRBV11-2 and TRBJ1-4, with D possibly being TRBD1 (5 bases). Trimming left V 5 bases short and J 10 bases short, with 14 bases between. The CDR3 covers 13 residues. Germline CDR1 is SGHAT and CDR2 is FQNNGV. CDR3 nucleotides: TGTGCCAGCAGCATTCGACAGCAAGTAAAACTGTTTTTT. It is translated as CASSIRQQVKLFF. The full variable domain, its missing parts supplied by reference TRBV11-2 and TRBJ1-4, is EAGVAQSPRYKIIEKRQSVAFWCNPISGHATLYWYQQILGQGPKLLIQFQNNGVVDDSQLPKDRFSAERLKGVDSTLKIQPAKLEDSAVYLCASSIRQQVKLFFGSGTQLSVL.

Only one count was recorded for this clone. The chain joins TRBV5-4 to TRBJ2-3, with 8 positions matching TRBD2. Trimming removed 1 base from V and 0 bases from J; junction bases left unmatched: 4. This CDR3 has 16 amino acids. Germline V gene sequence: CDR1 SGHNT, CDR2 YYREEE (reference sequence). The CDR3 protein is CASSLKLAASTDTQYF. The CDR3, as DNA: TGTGCCAGCAGCTTGAAACTAGCGGCTAGCACAGATACGCAGTATTTT.

This clone was picked up a small number of times. The sample holds other DNA sequences that translate to the same CDR3. The CDR3 coding sequence is TGTGCCAGCTCACCAGACAGGGACTATGGCTACACCTTC. As protein: CASSPDRDYGYTF. The chain links TRBV18 to TRBJ1-2; 7 bases match TRBD1. There are 13 residues in the CDR3. Germline V gene data show CDR1 as KGHSH and CDR2 as LQKENI. The trim removed 2 bases at V and 3 bases at J, leaving 0 bases unmatched.